One sample yielded the 27 T cell receptor beta chains listed below, sequenced in a study of OX40 agonist ivuxolimab in advanced cancers. This table comes from immunoSEQ multiplex PCR, and its TCRdb copy is limited to in-frame clones, with some not included. The sample contains about 82,000 clones, less than 90% of which appear only once. Sequenced material: CD4+ or CD8+ T cells sorted from blood, taken in a trial of the OX40 agonist ivuxolimab. The receptor set was obtained from an adult with an advanced solid tumor such as melanoma, head and neck, liver or kidney cancer.

The V and J genes are TRBV4-3 and TRBJ1-2; 7 positions match TRBD1. The V segment lost 0 bases and the J segment 3 bases; nucleotides outside the gene matches: 4. Germline assignment: CDR1 LGHNA and CDR2 YSLEER. This CDR3 is built from 15 residues. CDR3: CASSQDRGSDYGYTF. Written as DNA, the CDR3 is TGCGCCAGCAGCCAAGACAGGGGGAGCGACTATGGCTACACCTTC.

The chain combines TRBV5-1 with TRBJ2-2; D ambiguous. Germline V lookup: CDR1 SGHRS, CDR2 YFSETQ. Deletions cut 5 bases from V and 5 bases from J, with 13 bases between. The CDR3 covers 14 residues. In DNA, the CDR3 is TGCGCCAGCAGTACCGGCGAGAGGACCGGGGAGCTGTTTTTT. Protein sequence: CASSTGERTGELFF.

V is TRBV19 and J is TRBJ1-2, with D unresolved. Trimming stripped 1 base from V and 1 base from J, with 4 bases between. The CDR3 loop spans 13 amino acids. Per germline, CDR1 LNHDA and CDR2 SQIVND (reference sequence). CDR3 sequence reads: CASSIVRNYGYTF. The DNA for the CDR3 is TGTGCCAGTAGTATAGTTCGTAACTATGGCTACACCTTC. Full variable domain (outside the CDR3, taken from reference TRBV19 and TRBJ1-2): DGGITQSPKYLFRKEGQNVTLSCEQNLNHDAMYWYRQDPGQGLRLIYYSQIVNDFQKGDIAEGYSVSREKKESFPLTVTSAQKNPTAFYLCASSIVRNYGYTFGSGTRLTVV.

This chain links TRBV5-1 with TRBJ2-3; TRBD1 agrees at 10 bases. With 5 bases clipped from V and 6 bases from J, the junction kept 9 bases outside the gene matches. The germline gives CDR1 SGHRS, CDR2 YFSETQ. This CDR3 is 15 amino acids long. The CDR3 DNA follows: TGCGCCAGCAGTAGACAGGGGGCGAGTGTCGATACGCAGTATTTT. This codes for CASSRQGASVDTQYF.

The rearrangement links TRBV6-5 to TRBJ1-6; the match to TRBD1 covers 9 bases. The junction had 2 bases not matched to a gene; V was cut back by 2 bases and J by 9 bases. Per germline, CDR1 MNHEY and CDR2 SVGAGI. This CDR3 has 14 amino acids. This CDR3 reads CASSYPDRGSPLHF. The CDR3 region has the DNA TGTGCCAGCAGTTACCCGGACAGGGGTTCACCCCTCCACTTT.

The chain uses TRBV19 and TRBJ1-2; 9 nucleotides match TRBD1. CDR1 and CDR2 from the germline V gene are LNHDA and SQIVND (reference sequence). Trimming at V came to 7 bases and at J to 2 bases, leaving 11 bases not matched to a gene. The CDR3 is 16 residues long. The CDR3 spells CASTTDRGPSNYGYTF. DNA for the CDR3: TGTGCCAGTACCACGGACAGGGGCCCTTCAAACTATGGCTACACCTTC.

This chain connects TRBV18 to TRBJ1-1; no reliable D call. The germline V and J ends were trimmed by 6 bases and 2 bases, with 10 bases remaining between them. The CDR3 contains 13 residues. Germline CDR1 and CDR2: KGHSH and LQKENI. CDR3 sequence (DNA): TGTGCCAGCTCCGGGTCGGCTAACACTGAAGCTTTCTTT. Encoded protein: CASSGSANTEAFF.

The genes are TRBV27 and TRBJ2-7, with D maybe TRBD1 (6 bases). V lost 5 bases, J lost 3 bases, and 17 bases lay in between. Germline CDR1 MNHEY, CDR2 SMNVEV (reference sequence). The CDR3 has 15 residues. The DNA for the CDR3 is TGTGCCAGCAGTCCGTTAGACAGGATTAACTACGAGCAGTACTTC. Translation: CASSPLDRINYEQYF.

This sequence joins TRBV30 and TRBJ1-4; D might be TRBD1 (6 bases). Germline V gene sequence: CDR1 GTSNPN, CDR2 SVGIG (reference sequence). This CDR3 comprises 17 residues. V lost 0 bases and J 5 bases, leaving 19 bases between the germline ends. In DNA, the CDR3 is TGTGCCTGGAGTGTACAAGGTTCCGGGACATGGAATGAAAAACTGTTTTTT. Translation gives CAWSVQGSGTWNEKLFF.

The V call is TRBV25-1, the J call TRBJ2-2; possible D gene TRBD2, 5 bases. CDR1 and CDR2 (germline): MGHDK, SYGVNS. The V and J ends lost 2 bases and 6 bases respectively, with 10 bases between them. This CDR3 spans 14 amino acids. The CDR3 nucleotides read TGTGCCAGCAGTGAACCGTGGAGGTCCGGGGAGCTGTTTTTT. It codes for CASSEPWRSGELFF.

The V and J genes are TRBV7-2 and TRBJ2-5; 10 bases map to TRBD1. V shed 5 bases, J shed 5 bases, and the junction held 11 bases outside the gene matches. The CDR3 consists of 16 residues. Germline CDR1 reads SGHTA; CDR2 reads FQGNSA. The CDR3 region is CASSLWDRGWAETQYF. CDR3 coding DNA: TGTGCCAGCAGCCTCTGGGACAGGGGATGGGCGGAGACCCAGTACTTC.

The J gene is TRBJ1-1, the V gene TRBV6-5, with 7 positions matching TRBD1. CDR3 size: 14 residues. In germline, CDR1 is MNHEY, CDR2 SVGAGI. Trimming at V came to 8 bases and at J to 7 bases, leaving 13 bases not matched to a gene. In nucleotides, the CDR3 is TGTGCCAGCGGGAAAACCGGGACAGCTTTTGAAGCTTTCTTT. The encoded protein is CASGKTGTAFEAFF.

The V and J genes are TRBV19 and TRBJ1-1, with D unclear. The CDR3 has 12 residues. Germline V gene lookup returns CDR1 LNHDA and CDR2 SQIVND (reference sequence). Trimming shortened V by 6 bases and J by 7 bases, and 12 bases separated the two germline ends. CDR3 DNA: TGTGCCAGTAGCCGGCAGGACCGTGAAGCTTTCTTT. Its protein is CASSRQDREAFF.

This chain uses TRBV7-9 with TRBJ2-7, with D hard to call. CDR1 and CDR2 from the germline V gene are SEHNR and FQNEAQ (reference sequence). Trimming removed 4 bases from V and 4 bases from J, with 8 bases in between. The CDR3 is 12 amino acids. The CDR3 sequence: CASSSTTYEQYF. The CDR3 bases are TGTGCCAGCAGCTCGACGACTTACGAGCAGTACTTC. The complete variable domain, with remaining parts taken from reference TRBV7-9 and TRBJ2-7, reads DTGVSQNPRHKITKRGQNVTFRCDPISEHNRLYWYRQTLGQGPEFLTYFQNEAQLEKSRLLSDRFSAERPKGSFSTLEIQRTEQGDSAMYLCASSSTTYEQYFGPGTRLTVT.

The rearrangement uses TRBV7-9 and TRBJ1-6; tentatively, D is TRBD1 (6 bases). Germline V gene data show CDR1 as SEHNR and CDR2 as FQNEAQ (reference sequence). V lost 5 bases to trimming and J lost 12 bases, with 17 bases between them. This CDR3 comprises 14 residues. Written as DNA, the CDR3 is TGTGCCAGCAGCCAAGGGTACAGGGCCCTACCCCTCCACTTT. It is translated as CASSQGYRALPLHF.

V usage is TRBV11-2 and J usage is TRBJ2-5; D gene uncertain. The V end was cut by 5 bases, the J end by 4 bases, with 5 bases between. Germline-derived CDR1 and CDR2 are SGHAT and FQNNGV. This CDR3 spans 11 amino acids. CDR3 nucleotides: TGTGCCAGCAGCCCGCTAGAGACCCAGTACTTC. It encodes CASSPLETQYF.

This chain links TRBV30 with TRBJ1-2; 7 bases line up with TRBD1. Trimming took 5 bases from V and 0 from J; bases not matched to a gene: 9. In germline, CDR1 is GTSNPN, CDR2 SVGIG (reference sequence). The CDR3 runs to 15 residues. The CDR3 sequence: CAWGQGGATNYGYTF. Here the CDR3 DNA reads TGTGCCTGGGGCCAGGGGGGCGCGACTAACTATGGCTACACCTTC. Full variable domain (missing parts from reference TRBV30 and TRBJ1-2): SQTIHQWPATLVQPVGSPLSLECTVEGTSNPNLYWYRQAAGRGLQLLFYSVGIGQISSEVPQNLSASRPQDRQFILSSKKLLLSDSGFYLCAWGQGGATNYGYTFGSGTRLTVV.

The chain couples TRBV7-2 to TRBJ2-5; 8 bases map to TRBD2. This CDR3 has 16 amino acids. The germline CDR1 and CDR2 sequences are SGHTA and FQGNSA. The trim removed 7 bases at V and 1 base at J, leaving 11 bases unmatched. The CDR3 loop reads CASNLNAAGAQETQYF. For the CDR3, the DNA is TGTGCCAGCAACTTGAACGCAGCGGGGGCCCAAGAGACCCAGTACTTC.

This clone was detected once. The V call is TRBV4-2, the J call TRBJ2-1; TRBD2 matches at 9 bases. The ends lost 3 bases at V and 7 bases at J; junction bases unmatched: 16. Germline V gene lookup returns CDR1 LGHNA and CDR2 YNFKEQ. This CDR3 is 18 amino acids long. The CDR3 sequence is CASSQGEAGGGLGNEQFF. CDR3 coding DNA: TGTGCCAGCAGCCAGGGAGAAGCGGGGGGCGGCCTGGGGAATGAGCAGTTCTTC.

The chain recombines TRBV12-5 with TRBJ1-2; no clear D. Trimming shortened V by 7 bases and J by 7 bases, and 16 bases separated the two germline ends. CDR1 is LGHNT and CDR2 is FRNRAP in the germline V gene. CDR3 length: 13 amino acids. As DNA, the CDR3 is TGTGCTAGTGCCCAACTCCGAGGTGCTGGCTACACCTTC. Translation: CASAQLRGAGYTF.

This clone was detected a few times. This chain joins TRBV7-2 and TRBJ2-6; the D is unclear. This CDR3 contains 15 residues. CDR1 SGHTA and CDR2 FQGNSA come from the germline V gene. Trimming left V 1 base short and J 0 bases short, with 4 bases between. CDR3 sequence reads: CASSLGHSGANVLTF. The CDR3 nucleotides read TGTGCCAGCAGCTTAGGACACTCTGGGGCCAACGTCCTGACTTTC. Full variable domain (outside the CDR3, taken from reference TRBV7-2 and TRBJ2-6): GAGVSQSPSNKVTEKGKDVELRCDPISGHTALYWYRQSLGQGLEFLIYFQGNSAPDKSGLPSDRFSAERTGGSVSTLTIQRTQQEDSAVYLCASSLGHSGANVLTFGAGSRLTVL.

The genes are TRBV11-2 and TRBJ2-1; D unresolved. Trimming took off 1 base at V and 9 bases at J, with 16 bases between the two ends. The CDR3 is made up of 15 amino acids. Germline CDR1 and CDR2: SGHAT and FQNNGV. The CDR3 bases are TGTGCCAGCAGCTTAGGGGTCGTTCGAGAGGTTGAGCAGTTCTTC. Translating gives CASSLGVVREVEQFF.

The chain uses TRBV11-2 and TRBJ1-6; the match to TRBD1 covers 7 bases. The CDR3 has 14 amino acids. Germline V lookup: CDR1 SGHAT, CDR2 FQNNGV. Germline trimming cut 7 bases from V and 7 bases from J; bases unmatched to any gene: 7. DNA for the CDR3: TGTGCCAGCATCAGGGGGTTTGAGAATTCACCCCTCCACTTT. It codes for CASIRGFENSPLHF.

The rearrangement links TRBV6-5 to TRBJ2-3; D uncertain. The CDR3 extends over 14 amino acids. The V and J ends lost 4 bases and 2 bases respectively, with 10 bases between them. CDR1 and CDR2 from the germline V gene are MNHEY and SVGAGI. The CDR3, as DNA: TGTGCCAGCAGTTTCCTGATTGACACAGATACGCAGTATTTT. It codes for CASSFLIDTDTQYF.

The CDR3 DNA reads as TGTGCCACCCGGAACGGACAGGAAAATCAGCCCCAGCATTTT. It codes for CATRNGQENQPQHF. This chain links TRBV10-3 with TRBJ1-5, with 7 bases aligning to TRBD1. Germline V gene data show CDR1 as ENHRY and CDR2 as SYGVKD. The CDR3 loop spans 14 amino acids. After removal of 10 bases from V and 4 bases from J, the junction contained 10 bases not matched to a gene.

The chain couples TRBV30 to TRBJ2-1; TRBD2 aligns across 8 bases. CDR1 is GTSNPN and CDR2 is SVGIG in the germline V gene (reference sequence). There are 14 residues in the CDR3. J lost 10 bases, V lost 0 bases, and 8 bases had no gene match. CDR3 in DNA: TGTGCCTGGAGTGTAGGGGGTACTAGCGGCGAGCAGTTCTTC. It codes for CAWSVGGTSGEQFF.

The chain is built from TRBV14 and TRBJ2-2; D is ambiguous. Trimming cost V 1 base and J 4 bases, with 7 bases left between them. Germline V gene lookup returns CDR1 SGHDN and CDR2 FVKESK. The CDR3 is 14 amino acids. CDR3 in DNA: TGTGCCAGCAGCCAAGTCGTCGGCACCGGGGAGCTGTTTTTT. Its protein is CASSQVVGTGELFF.